The T cell receptor (beta chain) under discussion was sequenced for a study of OX40 agonist ivuxolimab in advanced cancers. Overall study findings and caveats: Clonal expansion was among the lowest in partial responders at 0.1-3.0 mg/kg, especially CD8+.

This clone has only one observation. Antigen specificity is unknown. Only in-frame clones appear in the TCRdb table, and some are missing; sequencing was by immunoSEQ multiplex PCR. This table has more than 100,000 clones, just under 95% appearing once. Germline CDR1 reads SEHNR; CDR2 reads FQNEAQ (reference sequence). The V end lost 2 bases, the J end lost 3 bases, and 11 bases lay between the germline ends. This CDR3 comprises 16 residues. This receptor was taken from an adult with an advanced solid tumor such as melanoma, head and neck, liver or kidney cancer. J is TRBJ2-6 and V is TRBV7-9; no definite D call. The source material was CD4+ or CD8+ T cells sorted from blood, sampled in a trial of the OX40 agonist ivuxolimab. CDR3 coding DNA: TGTGCCAGCAGCTTACAAACGGGTGGTGGGGCCAACGTCCTGACTTTC. This gives the protein CASSLQTGGGANVLTF.